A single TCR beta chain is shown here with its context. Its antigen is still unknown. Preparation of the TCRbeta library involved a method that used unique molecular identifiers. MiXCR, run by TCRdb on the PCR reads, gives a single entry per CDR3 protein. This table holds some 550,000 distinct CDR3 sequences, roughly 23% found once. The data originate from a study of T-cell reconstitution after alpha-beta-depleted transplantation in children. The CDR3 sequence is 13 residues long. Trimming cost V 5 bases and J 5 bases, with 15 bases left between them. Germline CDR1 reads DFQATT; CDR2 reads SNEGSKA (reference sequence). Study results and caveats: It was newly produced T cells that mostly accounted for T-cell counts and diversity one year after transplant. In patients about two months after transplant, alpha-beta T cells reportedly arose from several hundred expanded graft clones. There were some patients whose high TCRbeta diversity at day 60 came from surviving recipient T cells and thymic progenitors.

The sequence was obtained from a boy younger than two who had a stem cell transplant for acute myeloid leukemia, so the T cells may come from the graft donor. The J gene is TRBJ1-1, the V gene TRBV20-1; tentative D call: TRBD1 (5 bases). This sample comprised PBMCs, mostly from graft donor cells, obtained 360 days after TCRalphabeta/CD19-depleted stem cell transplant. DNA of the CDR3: TGCAGTGCTCCAACAGCCGGGGGGACTGAAGCTTTCTTT. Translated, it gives CSAPTAGGTEAFF.